The clone carrying this T cell receptor beta chain occurred once. Antigen unknown. CD45RO-negative cells were positively selected for CCR7, leaving out terminally differentiated effector memory CD45RA+ cells. The CDR3 loop spans 15 amino acids. Germline lookup yields CDR1 MNHEY and CDR2 SMNVEV (reference sequence). V was pared by 5 bases and J by 8 bases, with 12 bases of the junction left unmatched. This entry is derived from a study of shared clonotypes between healthy human individuals. At the level of the study: Aged 18 to 49, the donors were a couple of women and three men. CD4 naive and memory got three plates each, CD8 naive two, CD8 memory one.

Repertoires were generated with immunoSEQ multiplex PCR, while TCRdb's copy carries only in-frame clones and drops some. The sample lists a few hundred thousand clones; about 95% were seen once. Notes on the study in general: Against clonotypes common to all four donors, non-shared ones had lower generation probabilities.

The chain is built from TRBV27 and TRBJ2-1; 7 nucleotides match TRBD2. The clonotype was recovered from a woman between 25 and 40 years old in good health. Sequencing used naive CD8+ T cells sorted from blood. CDR3 DNA sequence: TGTGCCAGCAGTCCACTCCTAGCGGTCATCGATGAGCAGTTCTTC. Translating it yields CASSPLLAVIDEQFF.